This T cell receptor (beta chain) was recorded in a study of CD8+ T cells in alopecia areata. At the level of the study: At a dose of 5 to 10 mg twice daily, oral tofacitinib was given to treated patients. Once tofacitinib had been taken for 6 to 18 months, 6 months off drug followed. Study-wide points: Against the mouse data, patients shared TCRs less clearly, possibly for HLA reasons.

From alopecia areata patients, lesional scalp punch biopsies and peripheral blood were collected. cDNA reverse transcribed from extracted RNA served as the sequencing template. The protocol was immunoSEQ multiplex PCR, while the TCRdb copy is restricted to in-frame clones and leaves out a portion. Of more than 9,500 clones in the sample, around three fifths were seen once. CDR1 is MNHEY, CDR2 SMNVEV, per germline (reference sequence). The CDR3 covers 15 residues. V lost 3 bases to trimming and J lost 3 bases, with 9 bases between them. Points on this clone: No antigen is known for it.

This chain joins TRBV27 and TRBJ1-6; D is unclear. What was sequenced was skin. The receptor was derived from a human donor with alopecia areata. The CDR3 region is CASSFNSFYNSPLHF. The CDR3 DNA sequence: TGTGCCAGCAGTTTTAACAGTTTCTATAATTCACCCCTCCACTTT.